This entry is about one T cell receptor beta chain. This CDR3 is built from 15 residues. J was trimmed by 5 bases and V by 5 bases; bases with no gene match: 9. Germline V gene lookup returns CDR1 MDHEN and CDR2 SYDVKM. This entry comes from a study of blood T cell repertoires in COVID-19. Study information: COVID-19 samples collected from the United States, Italy and Spain covered acute and convalescent phases. Sample material is recorded as cDNA or gDNA derived from T cells, B-cell-depleted T cells, or PBMCs.

In the authors' workflow: Amplification from reference gene primers served as the basis for estimated nucleated cell counts. Some clones are missing from TCRdb's copy, which holds only in-frame ones; the method was immunoSEQ multiplex PCR. V and J calls and clone size are as listed in that table; D and trimming were resolved from the DNA. The sample holds 200,000 to 300,000 clones, around 85% seen once. V is TRBV28 and J is TRBJ1-1; 9 positions match TRBD1. What was sequenced was peripheral blood. The receptor was isolated from a man aged 55 to 70 with acute or convalescent COVID-19. In DNA form, the CDR3 reads TGTGCCAGCAGTCTCGGGACAGGGCAGTGGACTGAAGCTTTCTTT. It encodes CASSLGTGQWTEAFF.